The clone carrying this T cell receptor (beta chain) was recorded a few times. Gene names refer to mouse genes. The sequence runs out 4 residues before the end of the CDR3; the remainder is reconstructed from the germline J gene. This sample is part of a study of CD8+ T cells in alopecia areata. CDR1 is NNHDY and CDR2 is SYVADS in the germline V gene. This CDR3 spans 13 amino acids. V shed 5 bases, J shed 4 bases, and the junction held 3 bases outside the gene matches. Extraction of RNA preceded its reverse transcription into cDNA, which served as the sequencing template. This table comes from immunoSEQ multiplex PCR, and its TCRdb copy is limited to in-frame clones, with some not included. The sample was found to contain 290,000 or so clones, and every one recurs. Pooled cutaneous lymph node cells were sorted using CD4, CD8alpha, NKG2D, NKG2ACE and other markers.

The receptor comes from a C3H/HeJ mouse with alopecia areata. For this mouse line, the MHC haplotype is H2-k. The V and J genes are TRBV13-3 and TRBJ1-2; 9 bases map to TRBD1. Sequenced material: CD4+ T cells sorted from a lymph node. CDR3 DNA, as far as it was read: TGTGCCAGCAGCCCGGACAGGGGCTCC. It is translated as CASSPDRGS. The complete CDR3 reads CASSPDRGSDYTF.